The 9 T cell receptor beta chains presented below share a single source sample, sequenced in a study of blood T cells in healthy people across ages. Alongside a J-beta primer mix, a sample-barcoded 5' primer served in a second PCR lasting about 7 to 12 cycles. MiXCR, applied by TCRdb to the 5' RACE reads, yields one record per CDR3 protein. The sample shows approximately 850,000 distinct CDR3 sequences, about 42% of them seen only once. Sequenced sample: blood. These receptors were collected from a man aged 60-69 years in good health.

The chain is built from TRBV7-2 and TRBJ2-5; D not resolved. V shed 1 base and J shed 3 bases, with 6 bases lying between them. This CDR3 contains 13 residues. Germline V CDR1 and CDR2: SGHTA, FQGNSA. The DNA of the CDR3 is TGTGCCAGCAGCTTAGTAAGCGAAGAGACCCAGTACTTC. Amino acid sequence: CASSLVSEETQYF.

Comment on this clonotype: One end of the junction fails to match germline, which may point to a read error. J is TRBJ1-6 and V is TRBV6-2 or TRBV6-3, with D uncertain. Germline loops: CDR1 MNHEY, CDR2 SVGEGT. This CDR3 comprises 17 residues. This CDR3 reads CASSYWYSGTDNSPPHF. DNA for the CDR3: TGTGCCAGCAGCTACTGGTACAGTGGAACCGATAATTCACCCCCCCACTTT.

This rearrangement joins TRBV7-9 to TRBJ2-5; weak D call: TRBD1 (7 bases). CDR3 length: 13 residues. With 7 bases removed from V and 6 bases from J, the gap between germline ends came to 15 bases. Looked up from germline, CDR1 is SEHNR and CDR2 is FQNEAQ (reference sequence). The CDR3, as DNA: TGTGCCAGCACGACCAGGGGGGTGAAGACCCAGTACTTC. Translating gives CASTTRGVKTQYF.

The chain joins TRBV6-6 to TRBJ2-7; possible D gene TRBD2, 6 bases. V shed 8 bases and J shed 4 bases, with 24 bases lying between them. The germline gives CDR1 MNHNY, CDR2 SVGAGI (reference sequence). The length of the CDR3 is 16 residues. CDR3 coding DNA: TGTGCCAGCGACGGGGGACGGACTGAATCAAAATACGAGCAGTACTTC. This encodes CASDGGRTESKYEQYF.

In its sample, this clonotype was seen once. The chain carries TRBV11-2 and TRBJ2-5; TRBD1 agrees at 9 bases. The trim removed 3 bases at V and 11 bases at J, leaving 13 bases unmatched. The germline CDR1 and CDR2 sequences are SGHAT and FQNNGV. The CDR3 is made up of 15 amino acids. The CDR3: CASSFPGTGINEQYF. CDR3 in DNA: TGTGCCAGCAGCTTCCCCGGGACAGGGATCAATGAGCAGTACTTC.

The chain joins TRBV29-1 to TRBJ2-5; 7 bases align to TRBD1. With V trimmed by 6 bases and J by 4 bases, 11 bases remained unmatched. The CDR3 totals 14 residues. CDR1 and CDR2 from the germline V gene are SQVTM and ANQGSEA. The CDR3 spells CSVGPYWDRETQYF. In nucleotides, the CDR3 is TGCAGCGTGGGCCCTTACTGGGACAGAGAGACCCAGTACTTC.

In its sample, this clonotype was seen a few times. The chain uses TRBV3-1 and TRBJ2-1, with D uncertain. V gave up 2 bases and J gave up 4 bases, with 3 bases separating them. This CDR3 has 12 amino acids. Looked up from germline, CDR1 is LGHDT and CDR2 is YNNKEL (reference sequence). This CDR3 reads CASSQKYNEQFF. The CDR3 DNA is TGTGCCAGCAGCCAAAAATACAATGAGCAGTTCTTC.

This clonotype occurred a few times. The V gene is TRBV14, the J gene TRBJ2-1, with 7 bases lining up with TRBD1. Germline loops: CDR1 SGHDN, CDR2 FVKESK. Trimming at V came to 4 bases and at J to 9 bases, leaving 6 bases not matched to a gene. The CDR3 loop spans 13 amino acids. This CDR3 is CASSRNRGSEQFF. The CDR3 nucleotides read TGTGCCAGCAGCCGGAACAGGGGTAGTGAGCAGTTCTTC.

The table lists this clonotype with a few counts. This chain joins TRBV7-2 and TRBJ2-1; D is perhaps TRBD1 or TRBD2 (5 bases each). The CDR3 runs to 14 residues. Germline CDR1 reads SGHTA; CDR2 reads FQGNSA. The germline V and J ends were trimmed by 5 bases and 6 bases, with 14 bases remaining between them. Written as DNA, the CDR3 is TGTGCCAGCAGCCCAGGGTCTAGCCTCAATGAGCAGTTCTTC. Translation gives CASSPGSSLNEQFF.